Below, 26 T cell receptor beta chains from the same sample are listed, as sequenced in a study of yellow fever vaccine responses in identical twins. Each CDR3 protein is one row after TCRdb ran MiXCR on the RT-PCR reads. This table holds fewer than 6,000 distinct CDR3 sequences, approximately 65% found once. The source material was T cells from blood (PBMCs), unsorted or a sorted subset (not recorded which), sampled before or after yellow fever vaccination (not recorded which). Receptors originate from a woman aged 18-30 years who received the yellow fever vaccine.

Comment on this clonotype: The junction departs from the called germline gene at one end, perhaps through a read error. The rearrangement uses TRBV2 and TRBJ2-5, with 7 bases that match TRBD1. The CDR3 has 13 residues. The germline V gene encodes CDR1 SNHLY and CDR2 FYNNEI. The CDR3, as DNA: TGTGCCAGCGGTGAGGGGGCAACAGAGACCCAGTACTTC. Translated: CASGEGATETQYF.

This clonotype occurred a few times. The chain uses TRBV4-2 and TRBJ2-7; 9 positions agree with TRBD1. This CDR3 is 16 amino acids long. The J segment lost 5 bases and the V segment lost 3 bases, leaving 11 bases of the junction unmatched. The V gene's germline CDR1 is LGHNA and CDR2 YNFKEQ. The CDR3 DNA is TGTGCCAGCAGCCACCTCCCGGGACAGGGTAGTAACGAGCAGTACTTC. Its translation: CASSHLPGQGSNEQYF.

The V gene is TRBV29-1, the J gene TRBJ2-1; D tentatively fits TRBD1 or TRBD2 (5 bases each). Trimming removed 6 bases at V and 0 bases at J, with 15 bases between. Germline CDR1 is SQVTM and CDR2 is ANQGSEA. The CDR3 spans 15 residues. The CDR3 is CSVTTGRNSYNEQFF. CDR3 DNA: TGCAGCGTAACCACGGGGCGGAACTCCTACAATGAGCAGTTCTTC.

This chain links TRBV5-1 with TRBJ2-2; D is unclear. CDR1 and CDR2 (germline): SGHRS, YFSETQ. Trimming cost V 0 bases and J 0 bases, with 6 bases left between them. The CDR3 extends over 15 amino acids. CDR3 in amino acids: CASSLGSANTGELFF. The CDR3 coding sequence is TGCGCCAGCAGCTTGGGCAGTGCGAACACCGGGGAGCTGTTTTTT.

The rearrangement joins TRBV29-1 to TRBJ1-3; no reliable D call. With 4 bases removed from V and 4 bases from J, the gap between germline ends came to 5 bases. Per the germline V gene, CDR1 is SQVTM and CDR2 is ANQGSEA. The CDR3 is 11 residues long. CDR3 region: CSVVVGNTIYF. DNA for the CDR3: TGCAGCGTTGTAGTCGGAAACACCATATATTTT. The variable domain in full, completed from reference TRBV29-1 and TRBJ1-3, reads SAVISQKPSRDICQRGTSLTIQCQVDSQVTMMFWYRQQPGQSLTLIATANQGSEATYESGFVIDKFPISRPNLTFSTLTVSNMSPEDSSIYLCSVVVGNTIYFGEGSWLTVV.

The rearrangement joins TRBV13 to TRBJ2-2, with 9 bases matching TRBD2. Germline CDR1 is PRHDT and CDR2 is FYEKMQ (reference sequence). CDR3 length: 15 amino acids. The V gene end was trimmed by 8 bases and the J gene end by 1 base; junction bases not matched to a gene: 5. CDR3 bases: TGTGCCAGCTCGCTAGCGGGACTGAACACCGGGGAGCTGTTTTTT. Its protein is CASSLAGLNTGELFF.

The chain employs TRBV7-3 and TRBJ2-5; perhaps D is TRBD1 or TRBD2 (5 bases each). This CDR3 spans 12 amino acids. Trimming removed 1 base from V and 7 bases from J, with 7 bases in between. Germline V CDR1 and CDR2: SGHTA, FQGTGA. The CDR3 spells CASSLIGGTQYF. CDR3 bases: TGTGCCAGCAGCTTAATTGGGGGGACCCAGTACTTC.

As DNA, the CDR3 is TGTGCCAGCAGCTGGGGGACATGGGATACGCAGTATTTT. The encoded protein is CASSWGTWDTQYF. The chain links TRBV5-5 to TRBJ2-3, with D maybe TRBD1 (6 bases). Trimming left V 3 bases short and J 6 bases short, with 11 bases between. The CDR3 has 13 amino acids. Germline CDR1 is SGHKS and CDR2 is YYEKEE (reference sequence).

The rearrangement joins TRBV11-1 to TRBJ2-7; D not resolved. In germline, CDR1 is SGHAT, CDR2 FQDESV (reference sequence). The CDR3 length is 15 residues. V was shortened by 1 base and J by 4 bases, with 14 bases between the two germline ends. As DNA, the CDR3 is TGTGCCAGCAGCTTAGTCCGAGAATTAAATTACGAGCAGTACTTC. Translation gives CASSLVRELNYEQYF.

For the CDR3, the DNA is TGTGCCAGCAGCTTAGGTGGTGAGCAGTTCTTC. Translation gives CASSLGGEQFF. The rearrangement joins TRBV7-9 to TRBJ2-1; D remains unclear. In germline, CDR1 is SEHNR, CDR2 FQNEAQ (reference sequence). This CDR3 contains 11 residues. Trimming removed 1 base at V and 9 bases at J, with 4 bases between.

The chain carries TRBV27 and TRBJ1-5; D is possibly TRBD1 (5 bases). CDR1 is MNHEY and CDR2 is SMNVEV in the germline V gene (reference sequence). The CDR3 contains 17 residues. V was cut by 2 bases and J by 0 bases, with 14 bases left in between. The CDR3 reads CASSLPLGGVSNQPQHF. CDR3 in DNA: TGTGCCAGCAGTTTACCCCTGGGGGGGGTTAGCAATCAGCCCCAGCATTTT.

The chain recombines TRBV12-3 or TRBV12-4 with TRBJ1-6; a possible D gene is TRBD1 (5 bases). Trimming pared 7 bases from V and 10 bases from J, leaving 14 bases between. The CDR3 runs to 13 residues. The CDR3 DNA sequence: TGTGCCAGCAACCCCGACAACAGGTCACCCCTCCACTTT. It is translated as CASNPDNRSPLHF.

The chain is built from TRBV20-1 and TRBJ2-7; the D is unclear. CDR3 length: 13 amino acids. With 6 bases removed from V and 2 bases from J, the gap between germline ends came to 14 bases. The germline V gene encodes CDR1 DFQATT and CDR2 SNEGSKA (reference sequence). Written as DNA, the CDR3 is TGCAGTGCAACAGCCGGATACACCTACGAGCAGTACTTC. It yields the protein CSATAGYTYEQYF.

The J gene is TRBJ2-1, the V gene TRBV6-2 or TRBV6-3, with D maybe TRBD1 (5 bases). Germline assignment: CDR1 MNHEY and CDR2 SVGEGT. The CDR3 has 12 residues. V lost 5 bases and J 8 bases, leaving 10 bases between the germline ends. The CDR3 reads CASSAQVDEQFF. DNA for the CDR3: TGTGCCAGCAGTGCACAGGTAGATGAGCAGTTCTTC.

This chain links TRBV20-1 with TRBJ2-1, with D unresolved. Germline V gives CDR1 DFQATT, CDR2 SNEGSKA (reference sequence). V lost 0 bases and J lost 10, with 10 bases in between. This CDR3 contains 12 residues. CDR3 protein: CSARDLGYEQFF. The CDR3 DNA is TGCAGTGCTAGAGATCTCGGGTACGAGCAGTTCTTC.

This rearrangement joins TRBV23-1 to TRBJ1-1, with a tentative D call TRBD1 (5 bases). TRBV23-1 counts as an open reading frame of uncertain function. Trimming stripped 1 base from V and 10 bases from J, with 19 bases between. The CDR3 consists of 15 residues. The CDR3 DNA reads TGCGCCAGCAGTCAATGGGGCGGGGTCTCCGTTGGAGCTTTCTTT. Its protein product is CASSQWGGVSVGAFF.

The rearrangement joins TRBV15 to TRBJ2-7, with 7 positions matching TRBD1. The V gene end was trimmed by 5 bases and the J gene end by 0 bases; junction bases not matched to a gene: 10. Germline CDR1 reads LNHNV; CDR2 reads YYDKDF (reference sequence). There are 16 residues in the CDR3. CDR3 DNA sequence: TGTGCCACCAGCGCAAAGAGACAGGGCGGCTCCTACGAGCAGTACTTC. It encodes CATSAKRQGGSYEQYF. Looking up the rest from reference TRBV15 and TRBJ2-7 gives the full variable domain: DAMVIQNPRYQVTQFGKPVTLSCSQTLNHNVMYWYQQKSSQAPKLLFHYYDKDFNNEADTPDNFQSRRPNTSFCFLDIRSPGLGDTAMYLCATSAKRQGGSYEQYFGPGTRLTVT.

This chain uses TRBV29-1 with TRBJ1-2; D remains unclear. The V gene lost 3 bases and the J gene lost 0 bases, with 8 bases spanning the gap. The CDR3 has 13 residues. CDR1 is SQVTM, CDR2 ANQGSEA, per germline. The CDR3 DNA is TGCAGCGTTGAGTATCAGTCTAACTATGGCTACACCTTC. Amino acid sequence: CSVEYQSNYGYTF.

In this sample, this clonotype turned up once. The chain joins TRBV12-3 or TRBV12-4 to TRBJ1-1; maybe TRBD1 (5 bases). CDR3 length: 12 residues. With 9 bases removed from V and 3 bases from J, the gap between germline ends came to 11 bases. CDR3 bases: TGTGCCAGTTCGGGACCTCACACTGAAGCTTTCTTT. It is translated as CASSGPHTEAFF.

The chain combines TRBV29-1 with TRBJ2-2; the D gene is possibly TRBD2 (6 bases). Trimming stripped 7 bases from V and 4 bases from J, with 13 bases between. Germline V gene sequence: CDR1 SQVTM, CDR2 ANQGSEA. The CDR3 has 13 amino acids. This CDR3 reads CSGSTGGTGELFF. The CDR3 bases are TGCAGCGGATCTACCGGGGGCACCGGGGAGCTGTTTTTT.

This chain connects TRBV4-1 to TRBJ1-2; no firm D call. The CDR3 consists of 14 residues. Germline V gene data show CDR1 as MGHRA and CDR2 as YSYEKL. V lost 0 bases to trimming and J lost 5 bases, with 10 bases between them. This CDR3 reads CASSQETVSYGYTF. The CDR3 nucleotides are TGCGCCAGCAGCCAAGAAACAGTCAGTTATGGCTACACCTTC.

This clonotype was picked up a small number of times. The genes are TRBV28 and TRBJ2-2; D may be TRBD2 (7 bases). The germline CDR1 and CDR2 sequences are MDHEN and SYDVKM. This CDR3 contains 18 residues. The germline V and J ends were trimmed by 7 bases and 0 bases, with 21 bases remaining between them. CDR3 amino acids: CASNLGGAGHPNTGELFF. The DNA of the CDR3 is TGTGCCAGCAACTTGGGGGGGGCGGGACACCCGAACACCGGGGAGCTGTTTTTT.

The gene calls are TRBV4-1 and TRBJ1-6; weak D call: TRBD1 (5 bases). Germline V gene data show CDR1 as MGHRA and CDR2 as YSYEKL. The V and J ends lost 4 bases and 5 bases respectively, with 15 bases between them. The CDR3 runs to 16 residues. In DNA, the CDR3 is TGCGCCAGCAGCCCCGCGGCAGGGCAAAATAATTCACCCCTCCACTTT. It is translated as CASSPAAGQNNSPLHF.

The chain is built from TRBV29-1 and TRBJ2-3; D unclear. Between the trimmed V and J ends, which lost 6 bases and 7 bases, there was a span of 8 bases. Germline-derived CDR1 and CDR2 are SQVTM and ANQGSEA. The CDR3 runs to 10 residues. CDR3 in DNA: TGCAGCGTCGACGCTAATACGCAGTATTTT. Its translation: CSVDANTQYF.

This clonotype has just a few counts. The chain uses TRBV2 and TRBJ2-1, with D perhaps TRBD2 (5 bases). Germline-derived CDR1 and CDR2 are SNHLY and FYNNEI. This CDR3 is 11 amino acids long. V was clipped by 9 bases and J by 8 bases, with 11 bases between them. CDR3 loop: CARLDSDEQFF. The CDR3 DNA follows: TGTGCCAGACTAGATAGTGATGAGCAGTTCTTC.

The rearrangement joins TRBV15 to TRBJ2-7, with D hard to call. From germline, CDR1 is LNHNV and CDR2 YYDKDF (reference sequence). CDR3 length: 13 amino acids. V dropped 4 bases and J dropped 5 bases, with 12 bases sitting between them. CDR3 sequence (DNA): TGTGCCACCAGCACAGAGGCACACGACGAGCAGTACTTC. Translating gives CATSTEAHDEQYF.